Following are 9 T cell receptor beta chains from one sample sequenced in a study of T-cell memory formation after mild COVID-19. One entry per CDR3 protein results from TCRdb running MiXCR on the 5' RACE reads. The data contain around 300,000 distinct CDR3 sequences, approximately 19% of them singletons. The sample consisted of PBMCs or a T cell subset sorted from them (not recorded which). These receptors were obtained from a man younger than 35 who had mild COVID-19 (a few samples of this study predate the infection). Cell type and time point are not known.

The rearrangement links TRBV2 to TRBJ1-1, with 8 bases identical to TRBD1. Germline values: CDR1 SNHLY, CDR2 FYNNEI. The CDR3 extends over 13 amino acids. J lost 5 bases, V lost 6 bases, and 5 bases had no gene match. The CDR3 coding sequence is TGTGCCAGCAGGCCGGACAGGGATACTGAAGCTTTCTTT. Translated, it gives CASRPDRDTEAFF.

This clonotype turned up a few times. Relative to the germline gene, one junction end is altered; a read error may explain this. The V gene is TRBV7-9, the J gene TRBJ1-1, with D possibly being TRBD1 (5 bases). The germline V gene has CDR1 SEHNR and CDR2 FQNEAQ (reference sequence). The CDR3 loop spans 15 amino acids. Written as DNA, the CDR3 is TGTGCCGGCAGGAGAGGGGACCGGTGGGCCACTGAAGCTTTCTTT. Its translation: CAGRRGDRWATEAFF.

The chain employs TRBV3-1 and TRBJ2-3; D gene ambiguous. V lost 1 base and J 3 bases, leaving 8 bases between the germline ends. Germline CDR1 reads LGHDT; CDR2 reads YNNKEL (reference sequence). The CDR3 length is 14 residues. The CDR3 loop reads CASSQAWGTDTQYF. The CDR3 DNA follows: TGTGCCAGCAGCCAAGCTTGGGGAACAGATACGCAGTATTTT.

The V call is TRBV7-2, the J call TRBJ2-3; 11 nucleotides agree with TRBD2. CDR1 and CDR2 (germline): SGHTA, FQGNSA. There are 18 residues in the CDR3. Germline trimming cut 1 base from V and 9 bases from J; bases unmatched to any gene: 15. In DNA form, the CDR3 reads TGTGCCAGCAGCTTAGACCGAAGCGGTCTAGCGGGGGGTCGGACGCAGTATTTT. Its protein product is CASSLDRSGLAGGRTQYF.

J is TRBJ2-5 and V is TRBV4-3; D is possibly TRBD2 (5 bases). V was cut by 0 bases and J by 7 bases, with 15 bases left in between. In germline, CDR1 is LGHNA, CDR2 YSLEER. The CDR3 sequence is 15 residues long. The CDR3 nucleotides are TGCGCCAGCAGCCAAGAACTAGGATTCCCAGGGACCCAGTACTTC. It translates to CASSQELGFPGTQYF.

This clonotype was picked up a small number of times. The chain couples TRBV5-1 to TRBJ2-2; 8 bases line up with TRBD1. The trim removed 0 bases at V and 4 bases at J, leaving 5 bases unmatched. In germline, CDR1 is SGHRS, CDR2 YFSETQ. There are 16 residues in the CDR3. Here the CDR3 DNA reads TGCGCCAGCAGCTTGGGGGACAGGATACCCACCGGGGAGCTGTTTTTT. Translated, it gives CASSLGDRIPTGELFF.

The CDR3 DNA is TGCAGTGCTAGAGGCCCGACAGGGTACAATGAGCAGTTCTTC. Translating it yields CSARGPTGYNEQFF. The chain links TRBV20-1 to TRBJ2-1; TRBD1 matches at 7 bases. Germline CDR1 is DFQATT and CDR2 is SNEGSKA (reference sequence). CDR3 size: 14 residues. V lost 1 base to trimming and J lost 4 bases; unmatched junction nucleotides: 4.

V usage is TRBV6-6 and J usage is TRBJ2-3; 7 positions agree with TRBD2. CDR3 length equals 16 residues. J lost 4 bases, V lost 5 bases, and 12 bases had no gene match. The V gene's germline CDR1 is MNHNY and CDR2 SVGAGI (reference sequence). In nucleotides, the CDR3 is TGTGCCAGCAGTCACATCCCTGGGGGGGTGTCAGATACGCAGTATTTT. It specifies CASSHIPGGVSDTQYF.

In this sample, this clonotype turned up a few times. The genes are TRBV7-2 and TRBJ1-2, with D hard to call. Germline V lookup: CDR1 SGHTA, CDR2 FQGNSA. The V end was cut by 5 bases, the J end by 7 bases, with 14 bases between. CDR3 length: 13 residues. CDR3 in DNA: TGTGCCAGCAGCCCTCCGCCCGAGGCTGGCTACACCTTC. Its protein is CASSPPPEAGYTF. Supplemented by reference TRBV7-2 and TRBJ1-2, the full variable domain reads GAGVSQSPSNKVTEKGKDVELRCDPISGHTALYWYRQSLGQGLEFLIYFQGNSAPDKSGLPSDRFSAERTGGSVSTLTIQRTQQEDSAVYLCASSPPPEAGYTFGSGTRLTVV.